This T cell receptor beta chain stems from a study of OX40 agonist ivuxolimab in advanced cancers. Notes on the study in general: Some of the lowest clonal expansion was seen in partial responders at 0.1-3.0 mg/kg. The investigators did not determine what antigen specificity the expanded peripheral T cells had.

This CDR3 comprises 14 residues. Germline V gives CDR1 MNHEY, CDR2 SMNVEV (reference sequence). V dropped 10 bases and J dropped 5 bases, with 19 bases sitting between them. Produced via immunoSEQ multiplex PCR; TCRdb's table is partial and in-frame only. The sample has around 60,000 clones; approximately 87% are singletons. Comment on this clone: Its antigen remains unknown.

Autoimmune disease history or systemic immunosuppression led to patient exclusion. This TCR derives from an adult with an advanced solid tumor such as melanoma, head and neck, liver or kidney cancer. The chain combines TRBV27 with TRBJ2-3; D may be TRBD1 or TRBD2 (5 bases each). Sequenced material: CD4+ or CD8+ T cells sorted from blood, taken in a trial of the OX40 agonist ivuxolimab. For the CDR3, the DNA is TGTGCCACCACCGAGCAGCCGGGGCGAGATACGCAGTATTTT. Translation gives CATTEQPGRDTQYF.